The text below deals with one T cell receptor beta chain. This entry comes from a study of T cells in Graves' hyperthyroidism and ophthalmopathy. J was trimmed by 4 bases and V by 4 bases; bases with no gene match: 6. The CDR3 is made up of 15 amino acids. Germline values: CDR1 MNHNS, CDR2 SASEGT. There were TCR beta CDR3 regions amplified from RNA transcripts. The TCR CDR3 was amplified in a first-round RT-PCR using the HTBI primer set. TCRdb passed the multiplex PCR reads through MiXCR, listing each CDR3 protein once. Here the sample spans over 250,000 distinct CDR3 sequences, about 25% being singletons.

The chain carries TRBV6-1 and TRBJ2-7; 11 nucleotides align to TRBD2. The sequenced material came from blood. The clonotype comes from a man aged 35-49 years with Graves' hyperthyroidism that later progressed to Graves' ophthalmopathy. CDR3 sequence: CASSGKTSGDYEQYF. As DNA, the CDR3 is TGTGCCAGCAGTGGAAAGACTAGCGGGGATTACGAGCAGTACTTC.